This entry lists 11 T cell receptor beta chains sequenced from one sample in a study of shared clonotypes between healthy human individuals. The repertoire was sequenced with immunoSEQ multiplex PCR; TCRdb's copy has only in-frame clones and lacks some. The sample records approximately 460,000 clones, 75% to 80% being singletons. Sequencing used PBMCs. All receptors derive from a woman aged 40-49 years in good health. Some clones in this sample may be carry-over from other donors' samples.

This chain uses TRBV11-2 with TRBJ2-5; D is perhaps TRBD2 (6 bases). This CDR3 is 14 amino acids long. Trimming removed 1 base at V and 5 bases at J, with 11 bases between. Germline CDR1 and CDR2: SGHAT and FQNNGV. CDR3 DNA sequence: TGTGCCAGCAGCTTAGCGCGGGGAGTCGAGACCCAGTACTTC. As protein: CASSLARGVETQYF.

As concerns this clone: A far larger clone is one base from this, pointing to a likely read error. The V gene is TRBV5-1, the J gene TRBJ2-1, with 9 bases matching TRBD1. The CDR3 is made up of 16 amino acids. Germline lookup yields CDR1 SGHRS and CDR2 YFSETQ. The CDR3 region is CAGSYDPGQGNNEQFF. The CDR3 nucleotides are TGCGCCGGCAGCTACGACCCGGGACAGGGCAACAATGAGCAGTTCTTC.

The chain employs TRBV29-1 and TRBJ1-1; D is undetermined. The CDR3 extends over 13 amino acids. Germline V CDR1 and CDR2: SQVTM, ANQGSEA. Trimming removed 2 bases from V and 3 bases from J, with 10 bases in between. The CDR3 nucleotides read TGCAGCGTTGAATCGGTTGCGGACACTGAAGCTTTCTTT. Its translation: CSVESVADTEAFF.

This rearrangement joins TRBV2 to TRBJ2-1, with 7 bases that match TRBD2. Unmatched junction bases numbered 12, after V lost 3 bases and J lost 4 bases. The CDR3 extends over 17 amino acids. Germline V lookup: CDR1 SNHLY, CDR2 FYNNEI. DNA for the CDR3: TGTGCCAGCAGTGAGCAGGGCCCGGGAGGAGTATACAATGAGCAGTTCTTC. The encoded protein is CASSEQGPGGVYNEQFF. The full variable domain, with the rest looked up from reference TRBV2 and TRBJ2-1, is EPEVTQTPSHQVTQMGQEVILRCVPISNHLYFYWYRQILGQKVEFLVSFYNNEISEKSEIFDDQFSVERPDGSNFTLKIRSTKLEDSAMYFCASSEQGPGGVYNEQFFGPGTRLTVL.

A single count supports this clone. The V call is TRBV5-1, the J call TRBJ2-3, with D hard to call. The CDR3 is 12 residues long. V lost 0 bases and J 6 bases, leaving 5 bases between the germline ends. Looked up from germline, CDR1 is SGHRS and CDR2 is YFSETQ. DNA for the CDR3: TGCGCCAGCAGCTTGGTATTCGATACGCAGTATTTT. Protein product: CASSLVFDTQYF.

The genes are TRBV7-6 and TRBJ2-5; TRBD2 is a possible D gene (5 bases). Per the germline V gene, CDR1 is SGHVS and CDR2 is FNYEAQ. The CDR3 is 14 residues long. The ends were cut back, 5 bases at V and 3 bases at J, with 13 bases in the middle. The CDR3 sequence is CASSRGAGKETQYF. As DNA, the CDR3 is TGTGCCAGCAGCCGCGGCGCGGGCAAAGAGACCCAGTACTTC.

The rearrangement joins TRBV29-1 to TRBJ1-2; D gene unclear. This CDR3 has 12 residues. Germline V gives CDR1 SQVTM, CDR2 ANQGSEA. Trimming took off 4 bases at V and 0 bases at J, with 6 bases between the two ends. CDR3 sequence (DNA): TGCAGCGTTGGGCTAGCTAACTATGGCTACACCTTC. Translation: CSVGLANYGYTF.

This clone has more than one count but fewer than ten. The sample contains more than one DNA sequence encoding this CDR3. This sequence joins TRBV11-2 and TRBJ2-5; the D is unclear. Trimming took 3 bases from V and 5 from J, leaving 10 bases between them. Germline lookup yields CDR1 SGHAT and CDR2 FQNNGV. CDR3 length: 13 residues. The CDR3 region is CASSFGFRETQYF. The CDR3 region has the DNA TGTGCCAGCAGCTTTGGCTTTCGGGAGACCCAGTACTTC.

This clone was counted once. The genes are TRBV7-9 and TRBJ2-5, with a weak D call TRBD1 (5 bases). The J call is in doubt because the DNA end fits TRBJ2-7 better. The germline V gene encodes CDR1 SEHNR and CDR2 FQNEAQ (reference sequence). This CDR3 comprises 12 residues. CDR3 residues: CASSSRQYEQYF. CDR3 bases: TGTGCCAGCAGCTCAAGACAGTACGAGCAGTACTTC.

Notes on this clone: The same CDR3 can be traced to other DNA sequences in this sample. The CDR3 nucleotides are TGTGCCAGTAGTATCCAGAGCTCCTACAATGAGCAGTTCTTC. Amino acid sequence: CASSIQSSYNEQFF. The chain links TRBV19 to TRBJ2-1, with D unresolved. CDR1 LNHDA and CDR2 SQIVND come from the germline V gene (reference sequence). V lost 3 bases, J lost 0 bases, and 6 bases lay in between. There are 14 residues in the CDR3.

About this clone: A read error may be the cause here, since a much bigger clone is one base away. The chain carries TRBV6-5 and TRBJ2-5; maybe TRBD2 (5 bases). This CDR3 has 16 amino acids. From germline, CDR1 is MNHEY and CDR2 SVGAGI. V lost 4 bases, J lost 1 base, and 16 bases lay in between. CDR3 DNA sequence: TGTGCCAGCAGTTGCGGTCGGAGACTACCCCAAGAGACCCAGTACTTC. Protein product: CASSCGRRLPQETQYF.